This record concerns one TCR beta chain sequence. Its antigen is not identified. The germline CDR1 and CDR2 sequences are MNHEY and SVGAGI. CDR3 length: 14 residues. Trimming removed 6 bases from V and 10 bases from J; junction bases left unmatched: 12. The time point: pretreatment peripheral blood. The cohort comprised individuals with locally advanced or metastatic urothelial carcinoma. Sample numbers ranged from 1 to 8 per patient, encompassing pretreatment and on-treatment collections. Here immunoSEQ multiplex PCR was the method, and the copy in TCRdb shows in-frame clones only, minus some. The sample has approximately 52,000 clones; about 85% are singletons. The data originate from a study of PD-L1 blockade in urothelial cancer. Whole-study context: Typically, measured as a median, blood samples had 140,000 or so T cells.

Points from the study as a whole: Better survival was forecast by a pretreatment blood TCR clonality below the median.

The chain links TRBV6-5 to TRBJ1-2; 9 bases line up with TRBD1. Sequenced material: PBMCs, taken around atezolizumab (anti-PD-L1) treatment. This clonotype was obtained from an older man with urothelial cancer. Written as DNA, the CDR3 is TGTGCCAGCAGACGACAGGGGGGTGGGCGGACCTACACCTTC. Amino acid sequence: CASRRQGGGRTYTF.